Presented here are 24 T cell receptor beta chains from one specimen sequenced in a study of shared T cell receptors in the human thymus. TCRdb's table, derived via immunoSEQ multiplex PCR, lists solely in-frame clones and lacks some. The sample consists of approximately 580,000 clones, 78% of them appearing once. The same specimen was also included in a second study, on human thymus T cells.

The sample comprised thymocytes. Receptors originate from a boy under three years old with a congenital heart defect.

The DNA of the CDR3 is TGTGCCAGCAGGCCGACCGGGACAGCCCATGGCTACACCTTC. Translated, it gives CASRPTGTAHGYTF. V usage is TRBV5-6 and J usage is TRBJ1-2; TRBD1 matches 7 bases. V dropped 5 bases and J dropped 6; count of bases not matched to a gene: 10. Germline loops: CDR1 SGHDT, CDR2 YYEEEE. CDR3 length: 14 residues.

V and J are TRBV29-1 and TRBJ1-5; TRBD1 matches at 8 bases. This CDR3 is 14 amino acids long. J gave up 5 bases and V 3 bases, and 6 bases lay outside the gene matches. The germline V gene encodes CDR1 SQVTM and CDR2 ANQGSEA. CDR3 sequence (DNA): TGCAGCGTTGAGGTAGGACAGGGCGATCAGCCCCAGCATTTT. This translates into CSVEVGQGDQPQHF.

This clone has only one observation. This CDR3 reads CASSLGGFGLANHYTNTGELFF. The CDR3 DNA reads as TGCGCCAGCAGCTTGGGGGGATTCGGACTAGCAAATCACTACACGAACACCGGGGAGCTGTTTTTT. This chain uses TRBV5-1 with TRBJ2-2, with 8 bases aligning to TRBD2. Germline-derived CDR1 and CDR2 are SGHRS and YFSETQ. V lost 0 bases and J lost 0; bases outside the gene matches: 19. The CDR3 totals 22 residues.

This clone was detected only a few times. J is TRBJ2-3 and V is TRBV7-9, with D perhaps matching TRBD2 (5 bases). This CDR3 comprises 17 residues. The V gene's germline CDR1 is SEHNR and CDR2 FQNEAQ (reference sequence). V gave up 1 base and J gave up 1 base, with 15 bases separating them. Here the CDR3 reads CASSLETGAVGTDTQYF. The CDR3 DNA reads as TGTGCCAGCAGCTTAGAGACCGGAGCGGTTGGCACAGATACGCAGTATTTT.

V is TRBV7-3 and J is TRBJ2-3; the match to TRBD1 covers 7 bases. Germline V gene data show CDR1 as SGHTA and CDR2 as FQGTGA. With 5 bases clipped from V and 7 bases from J, the junction kept 6 bases outside the gene matches. CDR3 size: 13 residues. The DNA for the CDR3 is TGTGCCAGCAGCCTGACAGGGCAACATACGCAGTATTTT. Protein product: CASSLTGQHTQYF. Looking up the rest from reference TRBV7-3 and TRBJ2-3 gives the full variable domain: GAGVSQTPSNKVTEKGKYVELRCDPISGHTALYWYRQSLGQGPEFLIYFQGTGAADDSGLPNDRFFAVRPEGSVSTLKIQRTERGDSAVYLCASSLTGQHTQYFGPGTRLTVL.

The chain couples TRBV27 to TRBJ2-7, with TRBD2 identical over 8 bases. Germline-derived CDR1 and CDR2 are MNHEY and SMNVEV (reference sequence). V lost 8 bases, J lost 5 bases, and 14 bases stayed unmatched. The CDR3 runs 15 residues. CDR3 coding DNA: TGTGCCAGCCATTCGGGAGGGGGTGGGCCCCACGAGCAGTACTTC. This translates into CASHSGGGGPHEQYF.

The chain carries TRBV10-3 and TRBJ2-3; TRBD2 aligns across 7 bases. Germline lookup yields CDR1 ENHRY and CDR2 SYGVKD. Trimming at V came to 11 bases and at J to 1 base, leaving 9 bases not matched to a gene. CDR3 length: 14 amino acids. This chain's CDR3 is CAHAGLAGTDTQYF. CDR3 bases: TGTGCCCACGCCGGGCTAGCGGGCACAGATACGCAGTATTTT.

The genes are TRBV6-6 and TRBJ1-1; 8 bases agree with TRBD1. CDR3 length: 14 residues. V dropped 4 bases and J dropped 4; count of bases not matched to a gene: 5. The germline V gene encodes CDR1 MNHNY and CDR2 SVGAGI (reference sequence). The CDR3 bases are TGTGCCAGCAGTTTTACAGGGGGATCCACTGAAGCTTTCTTT. As protein: CASSFTGGSTEAFF.

The DNA for the CDR3 is TGTGCCATCAGAACCGCCCTGGGGAGAGAGACCCAGTACTTC. Its translation: CAIRTALGRETQYF. V gene TRBV10-3 combines with J gene TRBJ2-5; TRBD2 is a possible D gene (5 bases). Germline loops: CDR1 ENHRY, CDR2 SYGVKD. V was clipped by 6 bases and J by 4 bases, with 15 bases between them. CDR3 length: 14 residues.

The CDR3 sequence: CASSPGRGGTSGRPASNEQFF. In nucleotides, the CDR3 is TGTGCCAGCAGCCCTGGACGGGGGGGGACTAGCGGGAGGCCAGCATCGAATGAGCAGTTCTTC. The rearrangement uses TRBV4-2 and TRBJ2-1; 15 bases fit TRBD2. The ends lost 4 bases at V and 7 bases at J; junction bases unmatched: 20. This CDR3 spans 21 amino acids. Germline V lookup: CDR1 LGHNA, CDR2 YNFKEQ.

This clone was recorded only once. J is TRBJ1-1 and V is TRBV2; no reliable D call. CDR3 length: 15 amino acids. Trimming pared 6 bases from V and 1 base from J, leaving 15 bases between. CDR1 is SNHLY, CDR2 FYNNEI, per germline. CDR3 loop: CASSAIWARNTEAFF. DNA of the CDR3: TGTGCCAGCAGCGCCATTTGGGCCCGGAACACTGAAGCTTTCTTT.

The V call is TRBV28, the J call TRBJ1-2; D is perhaps TRBD1 (5 bases). The length of the CDR3 is 14 residues. CDR1 MDHEN and CDR2 SYDVKM come from the germline V gene. V lost 1 base and J 7 bases, leaving 13 bases between the germline ends. The CDR3 sequence: CASSLSGGEFGYTF. DNA for the CDR3: TGTGCCAGCAGTTTATCCGGGGGGGAGTTTGGCTACACCTTC.

The count of this clone is one. One junction end disagrees with the germline gene, perhaps due to a read error. The chain joins TRBV12-5 to TRBJ2-3; TRBD1 aligns across 9 bases. The germline CDR1 and CDR2 sequences are LGHNT and FRNRAP. CDR3 length: 17 residues. The CDR3 spells CASGHPTGGDSTDMQYF. The CDR3 coding sequence is TGTGCTAGTGGTCATCCTACAGGGGGCGATTCCACAGATATGCAGTATTTT.

The V call is TRBV14, the J call TRBJ1-1; 7 bases fit TRBD1. Germline assignment: CDR1 SGHDN and CDR2 FVKESK. The V gene end was trimmed by 8 bases and the J gene end by 6 bases; junction bases not matched to a gene: 18. This CDR3 contains 16 residues. This CDR3 is CASRAGTVGFSSEAFF. Here the CDR3 DNA reads TGTGCCAGCCGGGCAGGGACAGTCGGGTTTTCGTCTGAAGCTTTCTTT.

This clone has a handful of counts. This chain uses TRBV28 with TRBJ1-1, with D unclear. Per germline, CDR1 MDHEN and CDR2 SYDVKM. This CDR3 spans 14 amino acids. V was pared by 2 bases and J by 5 bases, with 12 bases between. CDR3 coding DNA: TGTGCCAGCAGTTTAGTACCGGGTGGTACTGAAGCTTTCTTT. It specifies CASSLVPGGTEAFF.

The chain joins TRBV10-3 to TRBJ1-4; no clear D gene. The CDR3 sequence is 13 residues long. V was trimmed by 4 bases and J by 8 bases, leaving 11 bases between them. Germline CDR1 is ENHRY and CDR2 is SYGVKD. CDR3 region: CAISAPYLEKLFF. The DNA of the CDR3 is TGTGCCATCAGTGCACCCTACCTGGAAAAACTGTTTTTT.

The chain is built from TRBV5-1 and TRBJ2-7; 8 bases agree with TRBD1. The CDR3 covers 14 residues. The junction had 8 bases not matched to a gene; V was cut back by 4 bases and J by 5 bases. Germline values: CDR1 SGHRS, CDR2 YFSETQ. The CDR3 nucleotides are TGCGCCAGCAGCCCTGGACAGGGTTTCCACGAGCAGTACTTC. Amino acid sequence: CASSPGQGFHEQYF. Supplemented by reference TRBV5-1 and TRBJ2-7, the full variable domain reads KAGVTQTPRYLIKTRGQQVTLSCSPISGHRSVSWYQQTPGQGLQFLFEYFSETQRNKGNFPGRFSGRQFSNSRSEMNVSTLELGDSALYLCASSPGQGFHEQYFGPGTRLTVT.

This clone was seen only a few times. The chain employs TRBV5-4 and TRBJ1-2; 10 bases map to TRBD1. The CDR3 is 17 residues long. V shed 5 bases, J shed 3 bases, and the junction held 13 bases outside the gene matches. CDR1 is SGHNT and CDR2 is YYREEE in the germline V gene (reference sequence). CDR3 sequence reads: CASRLLGQGSPYYGYTF. DNA for the CDR3: TGTGCCAGCAGGCTTCTGGGACAGGGGTCTCCCTACTATGGCTACACCTTC.

The table lists this clone with a few counts. J is TRBJ2-7 and V is TRBV5-4; tentative D call: TRBD2 (6 bases). Per the germline V gene, CDR1 is SGHNT and CDR2 is YYREEE (reference sequence). Trimming stripped 4 bases from V and 2 bases from J, with 25 bases between. The CDR3 has 18 amino acids. For the CDR3, the DNA is TGTGCCAGCAGCGAATCGAGTTTGAATCCCAGCGGGCCCTACGAGCAGTACTTC. Translated, it gives CASSESSLNPSGPYEQYF.

This chain links TRBV5-8 with TRBJ2-7, with D perhaps TRBD1 (6 bases). CDR1 is SGHTS, CDR2 YDEGEE, per germline. V lost 2 bases, J lost 1 base, and 7 bases lay in between. The CDR3 totals 13 residues. CDR3 nucleotides: TGTGCCAGCAGCTTCGACAGGTCCTACGAGCAGTACTTC. The encoded protein is CASSFDRSYEQYF.

Regarding this clone: At one boundary the junction diverges from the germline segment, which might be a read error. The chain carries TRBV11-2 and TRBJ2-7, with 8 bases that match TRBD1. Germline CDR1 is SGHAT and CDR2 is FQNNGV. The CDR3 contains 14 residues. CDR3 loop: CASSSTGQAHVRNF. CDR3 nucleotides: TGTGCCAGCAGCTCCACGGGACAGGCACACGTGAGGAACTTC.

This chain's CDR3 is CASRRDYHVNEQFF. The CDR3 nucleotides read TGTGCCAGCAGACGGGACTATCATGTCAATGAGCAGTTCTTC. The chain carries TRBV27 and TRBJ2-1; 7 bases map to TRBD2. The CDR3 is made up of 14 amino acids. The V gene end was trimmed by 6 bases and the J gene end by 6 bases; junction bases not matched to a gene: 8. Germline V gives CDR1 MNHEY, CDR2 SMNVEV (reference sequence).

The genes are TRBV5-6 and TRBJ1-2; 11 bases line up with TRBD1. Germline V lookup: CDR1 SGHDT, CDR2 YYEEEE. The length of the CDR3 is 13 residues. Trimming took 4 bases from V and 8 from J; bases not matched to a gene: 4. CDR3 DNA: TGTGCCAGCAGCGGGGACAGGGGGACCGGCTACACCTTC. Protein sequence: CASSGDRGTGYTF. Full variable domain (remainder filled in from reference TRBV5-6 and TRBJ1-2): DAGVTQSPTHLIKTRGQQVTLRCSPKSGHDTVSWYQQALGQGPQFIFQYYEEEERQRGNFPDRFSGHQFPNYSSELNVNALLLGDSALYLCASSGDRGTGYTFGSGTRLTVV.

This chain uses TRBV30 with TRBJ2-1, with 8 bases identical to TRBD2. This CDR3 has 14 amino acids. The ends lost 8 bases at V and 7 bases at J; junction bases unmatched: 13. The germline CDR1 and CDR2 sequences are GTSNPN and SVGIG (reference sequence). CDR3 DNA sequence: TGTGCCGGGGGAAGGGCGGGAGGTGGGAATGAGCAGTTCTTC. Its translation: CAGGRAGGGNEQFF.